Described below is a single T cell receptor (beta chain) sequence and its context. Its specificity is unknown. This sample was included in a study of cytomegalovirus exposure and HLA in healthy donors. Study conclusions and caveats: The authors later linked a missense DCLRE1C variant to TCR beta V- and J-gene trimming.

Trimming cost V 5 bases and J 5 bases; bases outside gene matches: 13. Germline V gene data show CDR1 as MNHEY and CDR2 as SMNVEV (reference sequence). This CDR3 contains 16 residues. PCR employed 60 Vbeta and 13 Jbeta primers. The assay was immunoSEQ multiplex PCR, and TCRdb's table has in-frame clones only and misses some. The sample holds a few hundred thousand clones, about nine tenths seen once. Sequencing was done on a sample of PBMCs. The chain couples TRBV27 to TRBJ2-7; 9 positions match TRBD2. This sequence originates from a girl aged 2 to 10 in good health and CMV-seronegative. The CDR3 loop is CASSPLGGGASHEQYF. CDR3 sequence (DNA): TGTGCCAGCAGTCCCCTGGGCGGGGGGGCTTCCCACGAGCAGTACTTC.